The text below deals with one TCR beta chain. This sample was included in a study of T cell changes during pregnancy in multiple sclerosis. Here immunoSEQ multiplex PCR was the method, and the copy in TCRdb shows in-frame clones only, minus some. The table records about 64,000 clones, about nine tenths of them present only once. This CDR3 is built from 14 residues. Germline CDR1 SGHRS, CDR2 YFSETQ. V lost 0 bases and J 3 bases, leaving 9 bases between the germline ends. The specimen comprised peripheral blood, sampled in the second trimester of pregnancy. The V gene is TRBV5-1, the J gene TRBJ2-5; tentative D call: TRBD2 (5 bases). The sequence was collected from a female donor with multiple sclerosis, enrolled in a pregnancy study. CDR3 loop: CASSLDPGKETQYF. The CDR3 DNA reads as TGCGCCAGCAGCTTGGACCCCGGGAAAGAGACCCAGTACTTC.